The 25 T cell receptor beta chains reported below all come from one sample, sequenced in a study of memory CD8 T cells in hepatitis C reinfection. The time point was: peak reinfection, 3 to 8 weeks after reinfection detection. TCR sequencing was done directly ex vivo on sorted cells, without expansion in vitro. TCRdb keeps only in-frame clones here, not all; method: immunoSEQ multiplex PCR. There are tens of thousands of clones in the sample; roughly 88% occur only once, and around 1.2% lies in the top ten. Material for sequencing was naive CD8+ T cells sorted from blood. Receptors originate from a young man with hepatitis C virus infection.

The rearrangement links TRBV4-1 to TRBJ2-1; TRBD2 agrees at 12 bases. The germline gives CDR1 MGHRA, CDR2 YSYEKL. V lost 6 bases and J lost 7; bases outside the gene matches: 10. The CDR3 is made up of 16 amino acids. CDR3 sequence (DNA): TGCGCCAGCAGTTTTGGAAGGCTAGCGGGAGGGAATGAGCAGTTCTTC. This translates into CASSFGRLAGGNEQFF.

V usage is TRBV15 and J usage is TRBJ2-7; maybe TRBD2 (6 bases). This CDR3 is built from 14 residues. Germline values: CDR1 LNHNV, CDR2 YYDKDF (reference sequence). V dropped 3 bases and J dropped 1 base, with 10 bases sitting between them. CDR3 DNA sequence: TGTGCCACCAGCAGTGGACTACTTTCCTACGAGCAGTACTTC. Amino acid sequence: CATSSGLLSYEQYF.

With respect to this clone: This CDR3 is also generated by other DNA sequences in the sample. The chain joins TRBV15 to TRBJ2-7; 13 bases match TRBD2. The CDR3 contains 15 residues. Per germline, CDR1 LNHNV and CDR2 YYDKDF (reference sequence). V shed 9 bases and J 0 bases; nucleotides not matched to a gene: 5. DNA for the CDR3: TGTGCCACAAAAACTAGCGGGGGGGCCTCCTACGAGCAGTACTTC. The encoded protein is CATKTSGGASYEQYF.

The rearrangement uses TRBV7-9 and TRBJ2-5; the match to TRBD2 covers 8 bases. The J call could be wrong; TRBJ2-7 is a better fit for the DNA end. The CDR3 covers 15 residues. Looked up from germline, CDR1 is SEHNR and CDR2 is FQNEAQ (reference sequence). Here the CDR3 DNA reads TGTGCCAGCAGCTCAGTCTCGGGAGGGACCCACGAGCAGTACTTC. Amino acids: CASSSVSGGTHEQYF.

V is TRBV7-9 and J is TRBJ2-5; D remains unclear. This CDR3 is 15 amino acids long. V shed 1 base and J shed 2 bases, with 11 bases lying between them. Germline V gene sequence: CDR1 SEHNR, CDR2 FQNEAQ (reference sequence). The CDR3 nucleotides are TGTGCCAGCAGCTTAGACACGACTCTACAAGAGACCCAGTACTTC. Translating gives CASSLDTTLQETQYF.

V and J are TRBV19 and TRBJ1-5; D not certain. CDR1 LNHDA and CDR2 SQIVND come from the germline V gene (reference sequence). The CDR3 contains 13 residues. Trimming left V 3 bases short and J 3 bases short, with 6 bases between. The CDR3 nucleotides are TGTGCCAGTAGTATGGCCCTCAATCAGCCCCAGCATTTT. It specifies CASSMALNQPQHF.

The V call is TRBV2, the J call TRBJ2-3; D is unresolved. V dropped 0 bases and J dropped 0 bases, with 13 bases sitting between them. This CDR3 is 17 amino acids long. Germline values: CDR1 SNHLY, CDR2 FYNNEI. CDR3 amino acids: CASSEAPLESSTDTQYF. CDR3 in DNA: TGTGCCAGCAGTGAAGCGCCCCTGGAGAGTAGCACAGATACGCAGTATTTT.

This chain joins TRBV15 and TRBJ2-7, with a possible D match to TRBD2 (5 bases). Germline V gene data show CDR1 as LNHNV and CDR2 as YYDKDF (reference sequence). This CDR3 is built from 14 residues. V shed 4 bases and J shed 4 bases, with 14 bases lying between them. As DNA, the CDR3 is TGTGCCACCAGCAAGAGCGGTACCCTTTACGAGCAGTACTTC. Translation gives CATSKSGTLYEQYF.

V is TRBV7-9 and J is TRBJ1-2, with D perhaps TRBD1 (6 bases). The CDR3 covers 13 residues. Trimming removed 4 bases from V and 3 bases from J, with 9 bases in between. The germline CDR1 and CDR2 sequences are SEHNR and FQNEAQ (reference sequence). CDR3 region: CASSSTGYYGYTF. The CDR3 DNA is TGTGCCAGCAGCTCGACAGGTTACTATGGCTACACCTTC. Together with reference TRBV7-9 and TRBJ1-2, the CDR3 gives the full variable domain: DTGVSQNPRHKITKRGQNVTFRCDPISEHNRLYWYRQTLGQGPEFLTYFQNEAQLEKSRLLSDRFSAERPKGSFSTLEIQRTEQGDSAMYLCASSSTGYYGYTFGSGTRLTVV.

The CDR3 DNA reads TGCGCCAGCAGCCAAGAGGGGACAGTCCAGCCCCAGCATTTT. It specifies CASSQEGTVQPQHF. The chain couples TRBV4-1 to TRBJ1-5; 7 bases align to TRBD1. V dropped 0 bases and J dropped 7; count of bases not matched to a gene: 3. The germline V gene encodes CDR1 MGHRA and CDR2 YSYEKL. This CDR3 is built from 14 residues.

V and J are TRBV7-9 and TRBJ2-1, with TRBD2 matching over 9 bases. Losses at the gene ends were 6 bases for V and 3 bases for J; bases not matched to a gene: 3. CDR1 is SEHNR and CDR2 is FQNEAQ in the germline V gene (reference sequence). This CDR3 region has 14 residues. The CDR3 spells CASSQTSGYNEQFF. The CDR3 DNA follows: TGTGCCAGCAGTCAGACTAGCGGCTACAATGAGCAGTTCTTC. The full variable domain, in which reference TRBV7-9 and TRBJ2-1 provide the parts outside the CDR3, is DTGVSQNPRHKITKRGQNVTFRCDPISEHNRLYWYRQTLGQGPEFLTYFQNEAQLEKSRLLSDRFSAERPKGSFSTLEIQRTEQGDSAMYLCASSQTSGYNEQFFGPGTRLTVL.

The genes are TRBV7-2 and TRBJ2-5; 11 nucleotides agree with TRBD2. The CDR3 covers 16 residues. CDR1 and CDR2 from the germline V gene are SGHTA and FQGNSA. The V segment lost 2 bases and the J segment 5 bases; nucleotides outside the gene matches: 7. CDR3 amino acids: CASSLSPGTSGETQYF. The CDR3 DNA sequence: TGTGCCAGCAGCTTATCTCCCGGGACTAGCGGCGAGACCCAGTACTTC.

CDR3 amino acids: CASSSLLAGVSYEQYF. The CDR3 nucleotides read TGTGCCAGCAGCTCCCTCCTAGCGGGGGTTTCCTACGAGCAGTACTTC. The chain carries TRBV7-9 and TRBJ2-7, with 10 bases lining up with TRBD2. With 4 bases clipped from V and 1 base from J, the junction kept 7 bases outside the gene matches. The germline gives CDR1 SEHNR, CDR2 FQNEAQ (reference sequence). The CDR3 consists of 16 residues.

This clone was seen just once. The V and J genes are TRBV7-9 and TRBJ2-3; the match to TRBD2 covers 11 bases. The CDR3 sequence is 15 residues long. With V trimmed by 4 bases and J by 1 base, 1 base remained unmatched. The germline CDR1 and CDR2 sequences are SEHNR and FQNEAQ (reference sequence). CDR3 nucleotide sequence: TGTGCCAGCAGCTCGACTAGCGGGGGCACAGATACGCAGTATTTT. This gives the protein CASSSTSGGTDTQYF.

This chain joins TRBV9 and TRBJ2-5; 14 nucleotides match TRBD2. Germline CDR1 SGDLS, CDR2 YYNGEE. This CDR3 is built from 18 residues. The V gene end was trimmed by 5 bases and the J gene end by 3 bases; junction bases not matched to a gene: 12. The CDR3 sequence: CASSVPFGTSGREETQYF. The CDR3 region has the DNA TGTGCCAGCAGTGTCCCTTTCGGGACTAGCGGGAGAGAAGAGACCCAGTACTTC.

This chain joins TRBV7-2 and TRBJ1-1, with TRBD1 identical over 11 bases. The CDR3 loop spans 16 amino acids. Trimming took 1 base from V and 5 from J; bases not matched to a gene: 6. Germline lookup yields CDR1 SGHTA and CDR2 FQGNSA. The chain's CDR3 is CASSLGDRGGFTEAFF. The CDR3 DNA reads TGTGCCAGCAGCTTAGGGGACAGGGGGGGTTTTACTGAAGCTTTCTTT.

The chain recombines TRBV5-1 with TRBJ1-1, with 9 bases identical to TRBD1. The CDR3 runs 13 residues. Per germline, CDR1 SGHRS and CDR2 YFSETQ. V lost 0 bases and J lost 7; bases outside the gene matches: 1. The CDR3 loop reads CASSLVTGGEAFF. The CDR3 bases are TGCGCCAGCAGCTTGGTGACAGGGGGTGAAGCTTTCTTT.

This clone has a single count. The V call is TRBV9, the J call TRBJ2-1, with 14 positions matching TRBD2. The CDR3 extends over 17 amino acids. Per germline, CDR1 SGDLS and CDR2 YYNGEE. With 4 bases clipped from V and 2 bases from J, the junction kept 5 bases outside the gene matches. This CDR3 is CASSSRLAGGPYNEQFF. The CDR3 coding sequence is TGTGCCAGCAGCTCCCGACTAGCGGGGGGGCCCTACAATGAGCAGTTCTTC.

Comments on this clone: A far larger clone differs by one base, so this is likely a read error. In DNA, the CDR3 is TGTGCCAGCAGTTACCACTCGGGGGGCGCTAATGAAAAACTGTTTTTT. Amino acids: CASSYHSGGANEKLFF. The chain joins TRBV6-6 to TRBJ1-4, with D maybe TRBD1 (6 bases). V shed 2 bases and J shed 3 bases, with 13 bases lying between them. The CDR3 spans 16 residues. Germline V gene sequence: CDR1 MNHNY, CDR2 SVGAGI (reference sequence).

This clone was found once. CDR3 loop: CASTASANYGYTF. CDR3 nucleotide sequence: TGTGCCAGCACTGCCAGCGCTAACTATGGCTACACCTTC. The J gene is TRBJ1-2, the V gene TRBV6-5; unclear D gene. The length of the CDR3 is 13 residues. Germline-derived CDR1 and CDR2 are MNHEY and SVGAGI. The V end was cut by 7 bases, the J end by 0 bases, with 9 bases between.

The chain has TRBV18 and TRBJ2-4; 8 positions agree with TRBD2. Germline V gives CDR1 KGHSH, CDR2 LQKENI. The length of the CDR3 is 18 residues. With V trimmed by 3 bases and J by 2 bases, 12 bases remained unmatched. Written as DNA, the CDR3 is TGTGCCAGCTCACCGCTGCCGGGAGGGCCGGGATCCAAAAACATTCAGTACTTC. Translation gives CASSPLPGGPGSKNIQYF.

The chain has TRBV30 and TRBJ2-7; D possibly corresponds to TRBD1 (5 bases). The germline V gene encodes CDR1 GTSNPN and CDR2 SVGIG (reference sequence). The CDR3 is 13 residues long. V lost 0 bases and J lost 6, with 12 bases in between. The CDR3 loop is CAWSVQVGSEQYV. The CDR3 DNA sequence: TGTGCCTGGAGTGTACAGGTCGGCAGCGAGCAGTACGTC.

The chain carries TRBV6-5 and TRBJ2-2; possible D gene TRBD1, 6 bases. The CDR3 covers 14 residues. The V end lost 6 bases, the J end lost 3 bases, and 11 bases lay between the germline ends. CDR1 and CDR2 (germline): MNHEY, SVGAGI. CDR3 in amino acids: CASRQAGDTGELFF. CDR3 nucleotides: TGTGCCAGCAGACAAGCAGGGGACACCGGGGAGCTGTTTTTT.

Only one count was recorded for this clone. The gene calls are TRBV11-2 and TRBJ1-4; possible D gene TRBD1, 5 bases. The CDR3 consists of 14 residues. The germline gives CDR1 SGHAT, CDR2 FQNNGV. Trimming took off 0 bases at V and 3 bases at J, with 5 bases between the two ends. The CDR3 DNA is TGTGCCAGCAGCTTAGAAGGGGCTAATGAAAAACTGTTTTTT. Protein product: CASSLEGANEKLFF.

V gene TRBV29-1 combines with J gene TRBJ2-3; 7 nucleotides match TRBD2. Trimming removed 4 bases from V and 1 base from J; junction bases left unmatched: 5. Germline V gene lookup returns CDR1 SQVTM and CDR2 ANQGSEA. This CDR3 is 14 amino acids long. The CDR3 reads CSVAAGPRTDTQYF. The CDR3 DNA reads TGCAGCGTTGCAGCGGGACCTCGCACAGATACGCAGTATTTT.